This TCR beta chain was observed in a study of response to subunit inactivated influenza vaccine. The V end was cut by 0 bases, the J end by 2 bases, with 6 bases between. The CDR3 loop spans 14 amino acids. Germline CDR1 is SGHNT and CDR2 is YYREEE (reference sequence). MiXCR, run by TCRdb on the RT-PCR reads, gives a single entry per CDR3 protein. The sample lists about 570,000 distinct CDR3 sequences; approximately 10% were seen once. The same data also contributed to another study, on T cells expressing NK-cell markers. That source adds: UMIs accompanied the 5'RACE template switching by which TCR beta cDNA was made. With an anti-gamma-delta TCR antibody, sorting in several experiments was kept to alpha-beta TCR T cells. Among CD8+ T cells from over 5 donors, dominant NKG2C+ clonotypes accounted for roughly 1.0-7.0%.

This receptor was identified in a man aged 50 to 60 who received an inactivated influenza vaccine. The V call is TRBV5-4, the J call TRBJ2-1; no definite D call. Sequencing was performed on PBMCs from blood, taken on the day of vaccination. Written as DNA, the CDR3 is TGTGCCAGCAGCTTGGGAGCTACCTACAATGAGCAGTTCTTC. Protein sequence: CASSLGATYNEQFF. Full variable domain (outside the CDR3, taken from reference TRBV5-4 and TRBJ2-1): ETGVTQSPTHLIKTRGQQVTLRCSSQSGHNTVSWYQQALGQGPQFIFQYYREEENGRGNFPPRFSGLQFPNYSSELNVNALELDDSALYLCASSLGATYNEQFFGPGTRLTVL.